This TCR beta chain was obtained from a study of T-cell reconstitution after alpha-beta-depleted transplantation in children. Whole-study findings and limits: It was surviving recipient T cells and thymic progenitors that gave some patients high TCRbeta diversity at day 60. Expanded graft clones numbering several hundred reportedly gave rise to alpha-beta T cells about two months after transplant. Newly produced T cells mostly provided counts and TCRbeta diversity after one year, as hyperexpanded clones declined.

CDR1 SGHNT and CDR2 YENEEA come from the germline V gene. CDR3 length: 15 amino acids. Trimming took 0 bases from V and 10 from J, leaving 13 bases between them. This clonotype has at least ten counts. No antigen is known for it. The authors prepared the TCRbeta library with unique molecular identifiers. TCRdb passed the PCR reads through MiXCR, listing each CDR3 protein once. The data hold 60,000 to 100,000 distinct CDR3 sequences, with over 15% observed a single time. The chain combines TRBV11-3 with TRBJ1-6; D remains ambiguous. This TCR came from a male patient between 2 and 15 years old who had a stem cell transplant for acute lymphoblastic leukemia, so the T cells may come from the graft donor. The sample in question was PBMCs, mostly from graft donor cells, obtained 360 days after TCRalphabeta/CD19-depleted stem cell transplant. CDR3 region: CASSLDPDLWSPLHF. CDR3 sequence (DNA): TGTGCCAGCAGCTTAGATCCAGACCTTTGGTCACCCCTCCACTTT. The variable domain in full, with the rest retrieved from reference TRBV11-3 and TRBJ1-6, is EAGVVQSPRYKIIEKKQPVAFWCNPISGHNTLYWYLQNLGQGPELLIRYENEEAVDDSQLPKDRFSAERLKGVDSTLKIQPAELGDSAVYLCASSLDPDLWSPLHFGNGTRLTVT.